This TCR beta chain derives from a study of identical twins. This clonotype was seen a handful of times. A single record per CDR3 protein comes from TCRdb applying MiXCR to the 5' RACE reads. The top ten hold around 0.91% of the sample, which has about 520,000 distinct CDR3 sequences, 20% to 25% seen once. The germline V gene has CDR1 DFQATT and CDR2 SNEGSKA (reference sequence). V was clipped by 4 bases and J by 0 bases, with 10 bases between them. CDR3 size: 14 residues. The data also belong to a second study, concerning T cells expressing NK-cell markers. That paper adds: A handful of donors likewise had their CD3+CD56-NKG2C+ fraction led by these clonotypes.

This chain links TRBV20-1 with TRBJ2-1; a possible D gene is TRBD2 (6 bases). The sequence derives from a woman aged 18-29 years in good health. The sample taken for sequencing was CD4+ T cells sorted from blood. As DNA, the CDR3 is TGCAGTGCTATTCTGGGGGGCTCCTACAATGAGCAGTTCTTC. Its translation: CSAILGGSYNEQFF.